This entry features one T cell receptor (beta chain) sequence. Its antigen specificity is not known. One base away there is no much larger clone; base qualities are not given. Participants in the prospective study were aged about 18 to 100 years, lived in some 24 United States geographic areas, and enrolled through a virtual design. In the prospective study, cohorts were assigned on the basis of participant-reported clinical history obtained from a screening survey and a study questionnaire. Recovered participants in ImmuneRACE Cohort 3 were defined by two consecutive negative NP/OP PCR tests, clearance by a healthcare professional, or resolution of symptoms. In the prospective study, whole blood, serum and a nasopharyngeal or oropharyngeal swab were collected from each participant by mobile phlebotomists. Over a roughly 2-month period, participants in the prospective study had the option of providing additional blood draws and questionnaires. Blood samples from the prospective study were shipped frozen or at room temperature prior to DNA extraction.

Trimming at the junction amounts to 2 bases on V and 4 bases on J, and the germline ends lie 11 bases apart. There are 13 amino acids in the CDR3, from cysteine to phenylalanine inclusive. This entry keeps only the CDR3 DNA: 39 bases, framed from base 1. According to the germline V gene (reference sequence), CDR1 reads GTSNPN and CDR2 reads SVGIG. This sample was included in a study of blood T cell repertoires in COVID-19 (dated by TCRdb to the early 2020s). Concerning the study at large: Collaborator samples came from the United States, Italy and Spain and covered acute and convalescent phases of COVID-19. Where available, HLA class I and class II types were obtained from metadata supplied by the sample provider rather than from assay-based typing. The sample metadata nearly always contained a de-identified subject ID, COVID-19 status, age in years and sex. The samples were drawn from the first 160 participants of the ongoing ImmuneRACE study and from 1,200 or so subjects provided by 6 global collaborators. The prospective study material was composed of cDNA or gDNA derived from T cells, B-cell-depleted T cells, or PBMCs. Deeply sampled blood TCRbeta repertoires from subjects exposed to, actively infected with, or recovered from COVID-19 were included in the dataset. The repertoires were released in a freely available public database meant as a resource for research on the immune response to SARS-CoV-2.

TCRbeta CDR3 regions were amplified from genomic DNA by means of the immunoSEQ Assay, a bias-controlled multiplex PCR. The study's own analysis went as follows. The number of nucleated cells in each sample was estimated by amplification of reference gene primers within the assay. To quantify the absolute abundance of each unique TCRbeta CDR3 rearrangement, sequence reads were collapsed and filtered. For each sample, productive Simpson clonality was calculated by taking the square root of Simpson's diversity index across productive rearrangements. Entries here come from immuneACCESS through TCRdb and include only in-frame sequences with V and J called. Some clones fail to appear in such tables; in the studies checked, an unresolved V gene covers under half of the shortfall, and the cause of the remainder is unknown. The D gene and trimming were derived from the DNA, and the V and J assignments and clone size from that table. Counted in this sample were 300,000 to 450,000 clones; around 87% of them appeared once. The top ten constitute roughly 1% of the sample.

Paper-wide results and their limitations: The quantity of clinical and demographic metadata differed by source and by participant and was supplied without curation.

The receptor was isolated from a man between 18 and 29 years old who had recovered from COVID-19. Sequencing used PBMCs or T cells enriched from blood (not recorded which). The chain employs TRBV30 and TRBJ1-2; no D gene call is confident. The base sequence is TGTGCCTGGAGTCCCTCGGGAATCTATGGCTACACCTTC. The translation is CAWSPSGIYGYTF. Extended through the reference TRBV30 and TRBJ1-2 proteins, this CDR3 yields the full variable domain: SQTIHQWPATLVQPVGSPLSLECTVEGTSNPNLYWYRQAAGRGLQLLFYSVGIGQISSEVPQNLSASRPQDRQFILSSKKLLLSDSGFYLCAWSPSGIYGYTFGSGTRLTVV.